The 15 T cell receptor beta chains below all came from one sample that was sequenced in a study of cytomegalovirus exposure and HLA in healthy donors. Use of 60 Vbeta and 13 Jbeta primers characterized the PCR. Produced via immunoSEQ multiplex PCR; TCRdb's table is partial and in-frame only. The sample lists about 150,000 clones, approximately 80% seen once, with around 2% in the top ten. Sequencing was performed on PBMCs. The receptors come from a young man in good health and CMV-seronegative.

The chain employs TRBV28 and TRBJ1-5; D is uncertain. Germline CDR1 MDHEN, CDR2 SYDVKM. Trimming took off 4 bases at V and 6 bases at J, with 13 bases between the two ends. This CDR3 contains 14 residues. Here the CDR3 reads CASSSTGGGQPQHF. DNA for the CDR3: TGTGCCAGCAGTTCGACCGGAGGTGGTCAGCCCCAGCATTTT.

CDR3 DNA sequence: TGTGCCAGCAGTGGGACGCAGGGGGGCGATAGCAATCAGCCCCAGCATTTT. It specifies CASSGTQGGDSNQPQHF. The rearrangement links TRBV28 to TRBJ1-5, with 7 positions matching TRBD1. CDR3 length: 17 residues. J was trimmed by 0 bases and V by 5 bases; bases with no gene match: 10. CDR1 MDHEN and CDR2 SYDVKM come from the germline V gene.

The V gene is TRBV18, the J gene TRBJ2-3, with 11 bases identical to TRBD2. The V and J ends lost 8 bases and 5 bases, in that order; junction bases with no gene match: 12. This CDR3 has 16 residues. Germline values: CDR1 KGHSH, CDR2 LQKENI. CDR3 residues: CASTTTGGTSGDTQYF. CDR3 nucleotides: TGTGCCAGCACGACCACCGGAGGGACTAGCGGAGATACGCAGTATTTT.

This clone was observed a handful of times. V and J are TRBV5-6 and TRBJ2-1; 9 bases are shared with TRBD2. The CDR3 length is 15 residues. Looked up from germline, CDR1 is SGHDT and CDR2 is YYEEEE. With 4 bases clipped from V and 5 bases from J, the junction kept 7 bases outside the gene matches. The CDR3 is CASSIGLAKHNEQFF. The CDR3 nucleotides are TGTGCCAGCAGCATAGGACTAGCGAAACACAATGAGCAGTTCTTC.

The chain combines TRBV6-1 with TRBJ1-2; D is undetermined. Germline V gene data show CDR1 as MNHNS and CDR2 as SASEGT. V was clipped by 2 bases and J by 4 bases, with 11 bases between them. The CDR3 is 14 residues long. CDR3 in amino acids: CASSETGTSYGYTF. The CDR3 coding sequence is TGTGCCAGCAGTGAAACGGGTACCAGCTATGGCTACACCTTC.

The rearrangement joins TRBV28 to TRBJ2-1, with 9 bases lining up with TRBD2. Germline values: CDR1 MDHEN, CDR2 SYDVKM. The CDR3 has 16 amino acids. The V segment lost 3 bases and the J segment 3 bases; nucleotides outside the gene matches: 6. CDR3 DNA sequence: TGTGCCAGCAGTTTCGGAGCTAGCGGGGTCTACAATGAGCAGTTCTTC. Its protein is CASSFGASGVYNEQFF.

The gene calls are TRBV11-2 and TRBJ2-7; D might be TRBD2 (6 bases). Germline V gene lookup returns CDR1 SGHAT and CDR2 FQNNGV. The CDR3 runs to 15 residues. Trimming stripped 2 bases from V and 4 bases from J, with 15 bases between. The CDR3 spells CASSLYMEGGYEQYF. DNA of the CDR3: TGTGCCAGCAGCTTATATATGGAGGGTGGGTACGAGCAGTACTTC. Full variable domain (remainder filled in from reference TRBV11-2 and TRBJ2-7): EAGVAQSPRYKIIEKRQSVAFWCNPISGHATLYWYQQILGQGPKLLIQFQNNGVVDDSQLPKDRFSAERLKGVDSTLKIQPAKLEDSAVYLCASSLYMEGGYEQYFGPGTRLTVT.

The chain is built from TRBV2 and TRBJ1-1; D is unresolved. The germline V and J ends were trimmed by 7 bases and 1 base, with 10 bases remaining between them. The germline gives CDR1 SNHLY, CDR2 FYNNEI. CDR3 length: 13 amino acids. The CDR3 DNA follows: TGTGCCAGCAAAAGACTGGCGAACACTGAAGCTTTCTTT. This encodes CASKRLANTEAFF. Drawing the rest from reference TRBV2 and TRBJ1-1, the complete variable domain is EPEVTQTPSHQVTQMGQEVILRCVPISNHLYFYWYRQILGQKVEFLVSFYNNEISEKSEIFDDQFSVERPDGSNFTLKIRSTKLEDSAMYFCASKRLANTEAFFGQGTRLTVV.

Here the CDR3 DNA reads TGTGCCTGGAGTCTCCGGGTAGCGGGGGCTTACAAGCAGTACTTC. Translating it yields CAWSLRVAGAYKQYF. The chain employs TRBV30 and TRBJ2-7; 9 nucleotides match TRBD2. Germline V gene data show CDR1 as GTSNPN and CDR2 as SVGIG (reference sequence). The CDR3 sequence is 15 residues long. J lost 8 bases, V lost 2 bases, and 13 bases had no gene match.

The V call is TRBV7-9, the J call TRBJ2-2; 8 nucleotides line up with TRBD2. The CDR3 loop spans 16 amino acids. Germline values: CDR1 SEHNR, CDR2 FQNEAQ (reference sequence). The V and J ends lost 4 bases and 5 bases, in that order; junction bases with no gene match: 9. The CDR3: CASSSSSGRGTGELFF. The CDR3 coding sequence is TGTGCCAGCAGCTCCTCCAGCGGGAGAGGGACCGGGGAGCTGTTTTTT.

In this sample, this clone turned up a few times. This chain joins TRBV7-2 and TRBJ2-5, with 10 bases identical to TRBD1. Germline assignment: CDR1 SGHTA and CDR2 FQGNSA. V lost 3 bases and J lost 5; bases outside the gene matches: 9. The CDR3 totals 16 residues. The CDR3 is CASSFSGQGFLETQYF. For the CDR3, the DNA is TGTGCCAGCAGCTTTTCGGGACAGGGGTTTTTGGAGACCCAGTACTTC.

J is TRBJ2-5 and V is TRBV18, with 10 bases aligning to TRBD1. J lost 1 base, V lost 6 bases, and 5 bases had no gene match. CDR3 length: 15 residues. CDR1 and CDR2 from the germline V gene are KGHSH and LQKENI. The CDR3 bases are TGTGCCAGCTCCCCCCGGGACAGGGGCCAAGAGACCCAGTACTTC. Its protein product is CASSPRDRGQETQYF. Variable domain in full (rest from reference TRBV18 and TRBJ2-5): NAGVMQNPRHLVRRRGQEARLRCSPMKGHSHVYWYRQLPEEGLKFMVYLQKENIIDESGMPKERFSAEFPKEGPSILRIQQVVRGDSAAYFCASSPRDRGQETQYFGPGTRLLVL.

V and J are TRBV5-1 and TRBJ2-7, with 8 positions matching TRBD1. The V and J ends lost 2 bases and 2 bases, in that order; junction bases with no gene match: 12. The CDR3 loop spans 17 amino acids. In germline, CDR1 is SGHRS, CDR2 YFSETQ. This CDR3 is CASSFETGESRTYEQYF. The CDR3 region has the DNA TGCGCCAGCAGCTTTGAGACAGGGGAAAGTCGTACCTACGAGCAGTACTTC.

This clone turned up a few times. In nucleotides, the CDR3 is TGTGCCAGCAGCTCCGGGACAGGGGCCTACAATGAGCAGTTCTTC. This translates into CASSSGTGAYNEQFF. The chain links TRBV11-3 to TRBJ2-1, with 10 bases that match TRBD1. CDR1 and CDR2 from the germline V gene are SGHNT and YENEEA. Germline trimming cut 4 bases from V and 2 bases from J; bases unmatched to any gene: 2. This CDR3 contains 15 residues.

The chain joins TRBV6-5 to TRBJ1-3, with D tentatively TRBD1 (6 bases). Trimming cost V 9 bases and J 2 bases, with 14 bases left between them. This CDR3 spans 14 amino acids. Germline CDR1 MNHEY, CDR2 SVGAGI. The CDR3 loop reads CASIPPGAGNTIYF. The CDR3 nucleotides read TGTGCCAGTATCCCCCCAGGGGCTGGAAACACCATATATTTT.